A single sample is the source of the 26 T cell receptor beta chains below, sequenced in a study of T-cell reconstitution after alpha-beta-depleted transplantation in children. Unique molecular identifiers were used in preparing the TCRbeta library. TCRdb passed the PCR reads through MiXCR, listing each CDR3 protein once. The sample lists 450,000 to 700,000 distinct CDR3 sequences, roughly 30% seen once, with 36% in the top ten. This specimen was PBMCs, taken before TCRalphabeta/CD19-depleted stem cell transplant. Source of these receptors: a boy in the first two years of life with Wiskott-Aldrich syndrome, due to receive a stem cell transplant.

The V and J genes are TRBV20-1 and TRBJ2-7; D is unclear. V shed 1 base and J shed 0 bases, with 13 bases lying between them. Germline CDR1 DFQATT, CDR2 SNEGSKA (reference sequence). This CDR3 contains 15 residues. The CDR3 protein is CSARGAPMSSYEQYF. CDR3 DNA sequence: TGCAGTGCTAGAGGGGCCCCGATGAGCTCCTACGAGCAGTACTTC.

This clonotype was counted only a few times. The chain combines TRBV20-1 with TRBJ2-1; D gene uncertain. The CDR3 runs to 13 residues. The V and J ends lost 3 bases and 8 bases respectively, with 14 bases between them. CDR1 and CDR2 from the germline V gene are DFQATT and SNEGSKA (reference sequence). The CDR3, as DNA: TGCAGTGCTAGCCGTCTATTGGTCCATGAGCAGTTCTTC. Amino acids: CSASRLLVHEQFF.

The CDR3 region is CAISVGSGSYEQYF. CDR3 DNA: TGTGCCATCAGTGTCGGTAGCGGGAGTTACGAGCAGTACTTC. V usage is TRBV10-3 and J usage is TRBJ2-7, with 9 bases that match TRBD2. This CDR3 comprises 14 residues. Unmatched junction bases numbered 5, after V lost 4 bases and J lost 4 bases. Germline CDR1 ENHRY, CDR2 SYGVKD.

The chain is built from TRBV20-1 and TRBJ2-3, with 7 bases identical to TRBD2. V shed 2 bases, J shed 7 bases, and the junction held 6 bases outside the gene matches. This CDR3 is built from 13 residues. The germline CDR1 and CDR2 sequences are DFQATT and SNEGSKA (reference sequence). CDR3 nucleotides: TGCAGTGCTAGATACAGCGGGATAAATACGCAGTATTTT. Protein product: CSARYSGINTQYF.

V gene TRBV29-1 combines with J gene TRBJ2-5, with 9 bases aligning to TRBD1. J lost 1 base, V lost 6 bases, and 9 bases had no gene match. The CDR3 extends over 15 amino acids. Germline lookup yields CDR1 SQVTM and CDR2 ANQGSEA. CDR3: CSVAGQGPLQETQYF. CDR3 in DNA: TGCAGCGTCGCGGGACAGGGACCTCTCCAAGAGACCCAGTACTTC.

This clonotype was seen only a few times. This chain uses TRBV5-1 with TRBJ2-1, with TRBD2 matching 11 bases. Germline assignment: CDR1 SGHRS and CDR2 YFSETQ. Trimming removed 4 bases from V and 5 bases from J; junction bases left unmatched: 8. This CDR3 contains 16 residues. The CDR3 DNA reads as TGCGCCAGCAGCCCGAAGGGGACTAGCGGTAACAATGAGCAGTTCTTC. This codes for CASSPKGTSGNNEQFF.

This sequence joins TRBV5-1 and TRBJ2-7; TRBD1 matches at 10 bases. Germline CDR1 is SGHRS and CDR2 is YFSETQ. The CDR3 loop spans 14 amino acids. With 4 bases clipped from V and 7 bases from J, the junction kept 8 bases outside the gene matches. The CDR3 spells CASSPGQGSREQYF. In nucleotides, the CDR3 is TGCGCCAGCAGCCCGGGACAGGGGTCGAGGGAGCAGTACTTC.

The chain has TRBV5-1 and TRBJ2-7, with D uncertain. This CDR3 contains 15 residues. V gave up 5 bases and J gave up 0 bases, with 15 bases separating them. Looked up from germline, CDR1 is SGHRS and CDR2 is YFSETQ. CDR3 amino acids: CASRERVQSSYEQYF. The CDR3, as DNA: TGCGCCAGCAGAGAAAGGGTGCAGTCCTCCTACGAGCAGTACTTC. Full variable domain (missing parts from reference TRBV5-1 and TRBJ2-7): KAGVTQTPRYLIKTRGQQVTLSCSPISGHRSVSWYQQTPGQGLQFLFEYFSETQRNKGNFPGRFSGRQFSNSRSEMNVSTLELGDSALYLCASRERVQSSYEQYFGPGTRLTVT.

This clonotype was seen more than once but under ten times. The chain employs TRBV2 and TRBJ2-7, with D possibly matching TRBD1 (5 bases). Per germline, CDR1 SNHLY and CDR2 FYNNEI. The CDR3 sequence is 10 residues long. The V end lost 8 bases, the J end lost 4 bases, and 6 bases lay between the germline ends. CDR3 loop: CASGAYEQYF. CDR3 bases: TGTGCCAGCGGGGCTTACGAGCAGTACTTC.

This clonotype was found a few times. The chain uses TRBV5-1 and TRBJ1-1; unclear D gene. Trimming removed 3 bases from V and 4 bases from J, with 10 bases in between. The CDR3 is 13 residues long. Germline CDR1 SGHRS, CDR2 YFSETQ. This chain's CDR3 is CASSWEGFTEAFF. CDR3 coding DNA: TGCGCCAGCAGCTGGGAGGGTTTCACTGAAGCTTTCTTT. Using reference TRBV5-1 and TRBJ1-1 for the parts outside the CDR3, the full variable domain is KAGVTQTPRYLIKTRGQQVTLSCSPISGHRSVSWYQQTPGQGLQFLFEYFSETQRNKGNFPGRFSGRQFSNSRSEMNVSTLELGDSALYLCASSWEGFTEAFFGQGTRLTVV.

This clonotype was seen only a few times. This sequence joins TRBV6-5 and TRBJ1-2; TRBD1 matches 8 bases. Per the germline V gene, CDR1 is MNHEY and CDR2 is SVGAGI. The V and J ends lost 2 bases and 2 bases, in that order; junction bases with no gene match: 4. CDR3 size: 15 residues. The CDR3 bases are TGTGCCAGCAGTTACACACAGGGGGGGAACTATGGCTACACCTTC. Translation: CASSYTQGGNYGYTF.

The chain is built from TRBV9 and TRBJ1-4, with D unclear. The CDR3 covers 18 residues. Trimming pared 0 bases from V and 8 bases from J, leaving 23 bases between. CDR1 is SGDLS and CDR2 is YYNGEE in the germline V gene. The CDR3 sequence: CASSVAPSGRGTGEKLFF. Written as DNA, the CDR3 is TGTGCCAGCAGCGTAGCCCCTTCGGGGAGAGGAACGGGCGAAAAACTGTTTTTT.

This clonotype appeared a few times. The chain couples TRBV5-6 to TRBJ2-3, with D perhaps given as TRBD1 or TRBD2 (5 bases each). V dropped 1 base and J dropped 6 bases, with 9 bases sitting between them. Per the germline V gene, CDR1 is SGHDT and CDR2 is YYEEEE. This CDR3 comprises 13 residues. CDR3 sequence: CASSLWGGDTQYF. DNA of the CDR3: TGTGCCAGCAGCTTGTGGGGCGGGGATACGCAGTATTTT.

V gene TRBV20-1 combines with J gene TRBJ2-1; 11 positions agree with TRBD2. The CDR3 spans 18 residues. Unmatched junction bases numbered 13, after V lost 0 bases and J lost 6 bases. CDR1 is DFQATT, CDR2 SNEGSKA, per germline (reference sequence). In DNA, the CDR3 is TGCAGTGCTAGAGATGGACTAGCGGGTAGTAGGCGTGTCAATGAGCAGTTCTTC. This gives the protein CSARDGLAGSRRVNEQFF.

This clonotype was seen more than once but under ten times. The CDR3 loop reads CASSVRPFYEQYF. Here the CDR3 DNA reads TGTGCCAGCTCGGTCCGTCCCTTTTACGAGCAGTACTTC. This sequence joins TRBV18 and TRBJ2-7; no reliable D call. CDR1 is KGHSH and CDR2 is LQKENI in the germline V gene. This CDR3 comprises 13 residues. Trimming stripped 6 bases from V and 4 bases from J, with 13 bases between.

For this clonotype: One junction end disagrees with the germline gene, perhaps due to a read error. The chain employs TRBV15 and TRBJ2-3; TRBD2 matches 10 bases. The CDR3 sequence is 16 residues long. The V gene's germline CDR1 is LNHNV and CDR2 YYDKDF (reference sequence). Here the CDR3 DNA reads TGTGCCAGCAGCACCGGCCTAGCGGGGGACACAGATACGCAGTATTTT. Its protein is CASSTGLAGDTDTQYF.

The V call is TRBV9, the J call TRBJ2-6; D unclear. In germline, CDR1 is SGDLS, CDR2 YYNGEE. The V end was cut by 0 bases, the J end by 1 base, with 11 bases between. CDR3 length: 17 residues. Written as DNA, the CDR3 is TGTGCCAGCAGCGTAGCAACCGGGCCTTCTGGGGCCAACGTCCTGACTTTC. Protein sequence: CASSVATGPSGANVLTF.

This clonotype was seen more than once but under ten times. The chain combines TRBV5-1 with TRBJ2-3, with TRBD2 as a possible D gene (6 bases). The V gene's germline CDR1 is SGHRS and CDR2 YFSETQ. Between the trimmed V and J ends, which lost 4 bases and 6 bases, there was a span of 30 bases. The CDR3 sequence is 19 residues long. The CDR3 loop reads CASSPIIAGQIRGSDTQYF. CDR3 DNA sequence: TGCGCCAGCAGCCCTATCATTGCAGGGCAGATTCGGGGGAGCGATACGCAGTATTTT.

This clonotype appeared a few times. The chain couples TRBV7-2 to TRBJ2-5; 7 bases match TRBD2. This CDR3 contains 15 residues. Germline lookup yields CDR1 SGHTA and CDR2 FQGNSA. The V and J ends lost 2 bases and 4 bases, in that order; junction bases with no gene match: 7. CDR3 amino acids: CASSLQVAGSETQYF. The CDR3 DNA follows: TGTGCCAGCAGCTTACAGGTAGCGGGCTCAGAGACCCAGTACTTC.

This rearrangement joins TRBV5-1 to TRBJ2-4, with D perhaps matching TRBD1 (6 bases). Germline CDR1 reads SGHRS; CDR2 reads YFSETQ. V gave up 4 bases and J gave up 0 bases, with 20 bases separating them. This CDR3 is built from 18 residues. The CDR3 coding sequence is TGCGCCAGCAGCCTCTATTTGACAGGCGGCATAGCCAAAAACATTCAGTACTTC. It is translated as CASSLYLTGGIAKNIQYF. Full variable domain (rest looked up from reference TRBV5-1 and TRBJ2-4): KAGVTQTPRYLIKTRGQQVTLSCSPISGHRSVSWYQQTPGQGLQFLFEYFSETQRNKGNFPGRFSGRQFSNSRSEMNVSTLELGDSALYLCASSLYLTGGIAKNIQYFGAGTRLSVL.

The chain has TRBV4-2 and TRBJ2-2; D remains unclear. From germline, CDR1 is LGHNA and CDR2 YNFKEQ. This CDR3 region has 15 residues. V was shortened by 0 bases and J by 5 bases, with 10 bases between the two germline ends. DNA for the CDR3: TGTGCCAGCAGCCAAGATCCCAGGATGACCGGGGAGCTGTTTTTT. This translates into CASSQDPRMTGELFF.

V gene TRBV4-2 combines with J gene TRBJ1-1, with D possibly being TRBD1 (5 bases). Per the germline V gene, CDR1 is LGHNA and CDR2 is YNFKEQ. Trimming removed 4 bases from V and 2 bases from J, with 17 bases in between. The CDR3 consists of 16 residues. The CDR3 region has the DNA TGTGCCAGCAGCCGAAACCCCCAGGGACCAAACACTGAAGCTTTCTTT. Its protein product is CASSRNPQGPNTEAFF.

This clonotype showed up just a few times. This sequence joins TRBV7-9 and TRBJ2-4; D is perhaps TRBD1 or TRBD2 (5 bases each). CDR3 size: 16 residues. Trimming took 5 bases from V and 0 from J, leaving 14 bases between them. Germline assignment: CDR1 SEHNR and CDR2 FQNEAQ (reference sequence). The CDR3 loop reads CASSPDWGLAKNIQYF. In DNA form, the CDR3 reads TGTGCCAGCAGCCCGGACTGGGGCTTAGCCAAAAACATTCAGTACTTC.

The rearrangement joins TRBV6-1 to TRBJ1-5; D is unresolved. Trimming took 6 bases from V and 0 from J, leaving 12 bases between them. The CDR3 spans 15 residues. Germline assignment: CDR1 MNHNS and CDR2 SASEGT. CDR3 DNA sequence: TGTGCCAGCAGGATTGGACTGAATAGCAATCAGCCCCAGCATTTT. Protein sequence: CASRIGLNSNQPQHF.

The chain joins TRBV5-5 to TRBJ2-1, with D unclear. Germline CDR1 reads SGHKS; CDR2 reads YYEKEE (reference sequence). V was cut by 1 base and J by 5 bases, with 7 bases left in between. The CDR3 contains 13 residues. The CDR3 DNA is TGTGCCAGCAGCTTGACTACAAACAATGAGCAGTTCTTC. Its protein is CASSLTTNNEQFF.

The V gene is TRBV11-2, the J gene TRBJ2-2; 14 bases are shared with TRBD2. The CDR3 sequence is 18 residues long. V shed 3 bases, J shed 5 bases, and the junction held 8 bases outside the gene matches. Germline V gene data show CDR1 as SGHAT and CDR2 as FQNNGV. The CDR3 here is CASSLLGTSGRRTGELFF. DNA for the CDR3: TGTGCCAGCAGCTTGTTAGGGACTAGCGGGAGACGGACCGGGGAGCTGTTTTTT.